Sequencing of this T cell receptor (beta chain) was carried out in a study of cytomegalovirus exposure and HLA in healthy donors. Study summary: In a later analysis, the 110 or so validation repertoires were reported to have used the same platform as the approximately 670 first-cohort repertoires.

The table came from immunoSEQ multiplex PCR; TCRdb's copy has only in-frame clones and leaves some out. The table lists about 56,000 clones, roughly 87% of them singletons, with about 15% in the top ten. Concerning this clone: Its antigen is undetermined.

The study, taken as a whole, reports: Cytomegalovirus-associated TCR beta chains were listed, numbering 164. It was reported that the classifier diagnosed cytomegalovirus status with high specificity and sensitivity in both the original and validation cohorts. In vitro data verified a few CMV-associated chains as specific for CMV antigens.

The sequence came from a young woman in good health and CMV-seronegative. The sequenced sample was PBMCs.

DNA of the CDR3: TGTGCCAGCAGACAGGGGAGCACAGATACGCAGTATTTT. Amino acids: CASRQGSTDTQYF. V and J are TRBV2 and TRBJ2-3, with TRBD1 identical over 7 bases. V was clipped by 6 bases and J by 0 bases; unmatched bases: 0. Germline lookup yields CDR1 SNHLY and CDR2 FYNNEI. The CDR3 covers 13 residues.